This T cell receptor beta chain was captured by sequencing in a study of blood T cell repertoires in COVID-19. Study overall: Spain, Italy and the United States supplied samples that represented acute and convalescent COVID-19. From T cells, B-cell-depleted T cells, or PBMCs came the material, which was cDNA or gDNA.

As processed by the authors: By means of reference gene primer amplification, nucleated cell counts were estimated. Clones were read by immunoSEQ multiplex PCR, and TCRdb kept only the in-frame ones, dropping some. That table is the source of V, J and clone size, and D and trimming were worked out from the DNA. The sample consists of roughly 200,000 clones, more than 70% of them appearing once. V shed 2 bases, J shed 1 base, and the junction held 3 bases outside the gene matches. CDR1 and CDR2 (germline): SGDLS, YYNGEE. This CDR3 contains 15 residues. Specimen: peripheral blood. The V gene is TRBV9, the J gene TRBJ2-3; 8 positions agree with TRBD2. This TCR derives from a woman aged 80 or older with active or convalescent COVID-19. CDR3 in DNA: TGTGCCAGCAGCGTCGGTAGCGGGGGCACAGATACGCAGTATTTT. It yields the protein CASSVGSGGTDTQYF.